This T cell receptor beta chain is from a study of T cell responses to AZD1222 COVID-19 vaccine. Assay used: immunoSEQ multiplex PCR; TCRdb lists only in-frame clones, some missing. The repertoire has 44,000 or so clones, around three quarters of them found once; the top ten carry 20% to 25%. V was clipped by 5 bases and J by 2 bases, with 6 bases between them. The germline CDR1 and CDR2 sequences are SEHNR and FQNEAQ (reference sequence). This CDR3 comprises 12 residues. This material consisted of peripheral blood, taken 28 days after the second dose of the MenACWY control vaccine. The chain recombines TRBV7-9 with TRBJ1-2, with D unclear. This clonotype originated in an adult who received the MenACWY meningococcal vaccine as a control. The CDR3 sequence: CASSPGNYGYTF. CDR3 nucleotide sequence: TGTGCCAGCAGCCCCGGGAACTATGGCTACACCTTC.